The 20 T cell receptor beta chains presented below share a single source sample, sequenced in a study of cytomegalovirus exposure and HLA in healthy donors. PCR used 60 Vbeta primers and 13 Jbeta primers. This table comes from immunoSEQ multiplex PCR, and its TCRdb copy is limited to in-frame clones, with some not included. The data hold about 170,000 clones, with almost 85% observed a single time. Source material: PBMCs. These receptors originate from a girl aged 5 to 17 in good health and CMV-seropositive.

This chain uses TRBV4-2 with TRBJ2-7; tentatively, D is TRBD2 (5 bases). The CDR3 covers 11 residues. V lost 6 bases and J lost 3, with 6 bases in between. Germline CDR1 and CDR2: LGHNA and YNFKEQ. The CDR3 reads CASSDYYEQYF. CDR3 nucleotide sequence: TGTGCCAGCAGTGACTACTACGAGCAGTACTTC.

Details on this clone: The germline gene is not matched at one end of the junction; a read error may be the cause. The chain uses TRBV6-1 and TRBJ1-2; no firm D call. This CDR3 spans 10 amino acids. Germline values: CDR1 MNHNS, CDR2 SASEGT. Here the CDR3 DNA reads TGTGCCAGCAGTGAAGGAAGACAAATCTTC. Translated, it gives CASSEGRQIF.

The rearrangement joins TRBV2 to TRBJ2-1, with D perhaps matching TRBD1 (6 bases). V was clipped by 8 bases and J by 10 bases, with 18 bases between them. The germline V gene has CDR1 SNHLY and CDR2 FYNNEI. The CDR3 consists of 13 residues. The CDR3 protein is CASSLTRDTEQFF. In DNA, the CDR3 is TGTGCCAGCTCACTAACGAGGGACACCGAGCAGTTCTTC.

Concerning this clone itself: The sample holds other DNA sequences that translate to the same CDR3. The CDR3 spells CASSIGAGGSTEAFF. The DNA for the CDR3 is TGTGCCAGTAGTATTGGGGCAGGGGGATCGACTGAAGCTTTCTTT. This chain joins TRBV19 and TRBJ1-1; 7 bases map to TRBD1. With 3 bases clipped from V and 5 bases from J, the junction kept 9 bases outside the gene matches. CDR1 is LNHDA, CDR2 SQIVND, per germline (reference sequence). This CDR3 spans 15 amino acids.

This clone was seen just once. The chain links TRBV29-1 to TRBJ2-7, with a weak D call TRBD1 (6 bases). CDR1 and CDR2 from the germline V gene are SQVTM and ANQGSEA. V was clipped by 5 bases and J by 3 bases, with 14 bases between them. The CDR3 totals 13 residues. The chain's CDR3 is CSVQGRDIYEQYF. CDR3 sequence (DNA): TGCAGCGTTCAAGGCAGGGACATCTACGAGCAGTACTTC.

The J gene is TRBJ2-2, the V gene TRBV2; unclear D gene. The CDR3 has 11 amino acids. V was pared by 6 bases and J by 8 bases, with 7 bases between. Germline CDR1 reads SNHLY; CDR2 reads FYNNEI. This CDR3 is CASREPGELFF. In DNA form, the CDR3 reads TGTGCCAGCAGGGAGCCAGGGGAGCTGTTTTTT.

The V gene is TRBV9, the J gene TRBJ1-1, with D hard to call. Germline CDR1 and CDR2: SGDLS and YYNGEE. V gave up 0 bases and J gave up 3 bases, with 15 bases separating them. This CDR3 has 16 amino acids. In DNA, the CDR3 is TGTGCCAGCAGCGTAGCTCCATTCCCCCGGGACACTGAAGCTTTCTTT. This gives the protein CASSVAPFPRDTEAFF.

This rearrangement joins TRBV14 to TRBJ1-2, with 7 nucleotides matching TRBD1. This CDR3 region has 15 residues. V lost 5 bases and J lost 3; bases outside the gene matches: 9. Looked up from germline, CDR1 is SGHDN and CDR2 is FVKESK. The CDR3 DNA reads as TGTGCCAGCAGCGAATTGGACAGGCCAGACTATGGCTACACCTTC. This gives the protein CASSELDRPDYGYTF.

This sequence joins TRBV30 and TRBJ2-3; 11 nucleotides agree with TRBD2. V shed 3 bases, J shed 4 bases, and the junction held 6 bases outside the gene matches. Looked up from germline, CDR1 is GTSNPN and CDR2 is SVGIG (reference sequence). The CDR3 covers 15 residues. The CDR3 DNA reads as TGTGCCTGGAGCCTAGCGGGGGGAGGATCAGATACGCAGTATTTT. This sequence encodes CAWSLAGGGSDTQYF.

V is TRBV5-5 and J is TRBJ2-1, with 7 nucleotides matching TRBD1. CDR3 length: 16 residues. V gave up 2 bases and J gave up 8 bases; unmatched junction bases: 13. Germline V gene sequence: CDR1 SGHKS, CDR2 YYEKEE (reference sequence). CDR3 sequence (DNA): TGTGCCAGCAGCTTAAACCCGACAGGGCTGAGGGATGAGCAGTTCTTC. It yields the protein CASSLNPTGLRDEQFF.

This clone was detected once. This rearrangement joins TRBV7-9 to TRBJ1-5; 7 nucleotides align to TRBD1. The CDR3 is 15 residues long. The junction had 4 bases not matched to a gene; V was cut back by 1 base and J by 4 bases. Germline V gives CDR1 SEHNR, CDR2 FQNEAQ (reference sequence). CDR3: CASSLEGAGNQPQHF. The CDR3 coding sequence is TGTGCCAGCAGCTTAGAGGGGGCAGGAAATCAGCCCCAGCATTTT.

This chain uses TRBV11-2 with TRBJ2-1; D is ambiguous. Germline assignment: CDR1 SGHAT and CDR2 FQNNGV. The CDR3 spans 12 residues. V shed 1 base and J shed 6 bases, with 4 bases lying between them. The CDR3 bases are TGTGCCAGCAGCTTAGGAGCCAATGAGCAGTTCTTC. Translation gives CASSLGANEQFF. Looking up the rest from reference TRBV11-2 and TRBJ2-1 gives the full variable domain: EAGVAQSPRYKIIEKRQSVAFWCNPISGHATLYWYQQILGQGPKLLIQFQNNGVVDDSQLPKDRFSAERLKGVDSTLKIQPAKLEDSAVYLCASSLGANEQFFGPGTRLTVL.

This clone was observed a handful of times. The rearrangement links TRBV5-6 to TRBJ2-3; D is possibly TRBD2 (6 bases). The ends were cut back, 7 bases at V and 6 bases at J, with 21 bases in the middle. Germline V gene data show CDR1 as SGHDT and CDR2 as YYEEEE. This CDR3 comprises 15 residues. The CDR3 sequence is CASGGLGTQDDTQYF. The CDR3 DNA reads as TGTGCCAGCGGCGGGTTGGGGACTCAGGACGATACGCAGTATTTT.

The chain employs TRBV19 and TRBJ1-4; 10 nucleotides align to TRBD1. Germline values: CDR1 LNHDA, CDR2 SQIVND (reference sequence). The CDR3 totals 16 residues. Trimming at V came to 3 bases and at J to 7 bases, leaving 8 bases not matched to a gene. The CDR3 sequence is CASSMGGQGFSEKLFF. CDR3 in DNA: TGTGCCAGTAGTATGGGGGGACAGGGGTTCTCTGAAAAACTGTTTTTT.

Concerning this clone: Other DNA sequences in this sample translate to the same CDR3. This chain links TRBV6-5 with TRBJ2-7; 7 nucleotides line up with TRBD1. This CDR3 is built from 13 residues. The V gene's germline CDR1 is MNHEY and CDR2 SVGAGI. V dropped 8 bases and J dropped 8; count of bases not matched to a gene: 12. The CDR3 nucleotides read TGTGCCAGCTGCTTGCGACAGGGAGAAAAGCAGTACTTC. Translating gives CASCLRQGEKQYF.

CDR3 protein: CASSFKTEAFF. Written as DNA, the CDR3 is TGCGCCAGCAGCTTTAAAACTGAAGCTTTCTTT. The rearrangement links TRBV5-1 to TRBJ1-1; D remains ambiguous. The germline V gene has CDR1 SGHRS and CDR2 YFSETQ. This CDR3 spans 11 amino acids. Trimming took off 2 bases at V and 5 bases at J, with 4 bases between the two ends.

This sequence joins TRBV27 and TRBJ2-2; 12 bases map to TRBD2. With 5 bases clipped from V and 0 bases from J, the junction kept 16 bases outside the gene matches. Germline CDR1 MNHEY, CDR2 SMNVEV (reference sequence). The CDR3 contains 21 residues. CDR3 sequence (DNA): TGTGCCAGCAGTCTTCGACTAGCGGGGGATTTTTCTAAATCGAACACCGGGGAGCTGTTTTTT. This encodes CASSLRLAGDFSKSNTGELFF.

The chain joins TRBV6-1 to TRBJ2-5; perhaps TRBD2 as D (6 bases). Germline V gene data show CDR1 as MNHNS and CDR2 as SASEGT. V gave up 6 bases and J gave up 1 base, with 15 bases separating them. CDR3 size: 15 residues. The CDR3 DNA is TGTGCCAGCAGGACGGCTAGCGAGATCCAAGAGACCCAGTACTTC. It translates to CASRTASEIQETQYF.

The V gene is TRBV2, the J gene TRBJ2-1; D unresolved. CDR1 and CDR2 from the germline V gene are SNHLY and FYNNEI. This CDR3 comprises 16 residues. V shed 6 bases and J shed 0 bases, with 15 bases lying between them. CDR3 region: CASRTSSGSSYNEQFF. CDR3 DNA: TGTGCCAGCAGGACGTCTAGTGGCAGCTCCTACAATGAGCAGTTCTTC.

A few counts support this clone. The chain recombines TRBV19 with TRBJ1-1, with unresolved D. V gave up 3 bases and J gave up 3 bases, with 17 bases separating them. CDR1 is LNHDA, CDR2 SQIVND, per germline (reference sequence). The CDR3 totals 16 residues. The DNA for the CDR3 is TGTGCCAGTAGTATTAGAGGCGGGCGGGCCGACACTGAAGCTTTCTTT. It is translated as CASSIRGGRADTEAFF.